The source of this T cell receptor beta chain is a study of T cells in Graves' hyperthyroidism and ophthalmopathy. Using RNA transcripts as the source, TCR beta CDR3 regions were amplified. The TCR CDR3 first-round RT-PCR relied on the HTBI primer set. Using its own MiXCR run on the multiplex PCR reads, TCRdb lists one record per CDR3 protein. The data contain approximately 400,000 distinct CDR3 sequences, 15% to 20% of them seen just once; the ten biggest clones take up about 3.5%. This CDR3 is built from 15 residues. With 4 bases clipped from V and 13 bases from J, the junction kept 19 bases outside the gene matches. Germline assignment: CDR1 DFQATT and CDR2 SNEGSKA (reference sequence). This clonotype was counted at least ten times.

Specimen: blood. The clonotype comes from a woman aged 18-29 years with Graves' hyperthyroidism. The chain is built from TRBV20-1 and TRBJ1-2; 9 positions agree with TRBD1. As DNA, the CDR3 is TGCAGTGCTAATACCCCCCCGGGACAGGGAGAACGCTGCACCTTC. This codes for CSANTPPGQGERCTF.